A single T cell receptor beta chain is shown here with its context. This clonotype has at least ten counts. What this receptor recognizes is not known. Per-base qualities were not stored, and no clone one base away is much larger. This entry belongs to a study of breast tumors, draining lymph nodes, adjacent tissues (TCRdb year 2016). Regarding the research as a whole: TCR beta repertoires were compared across tumor, adjacent nontumor tissue and axillary lymph nodes obtained from breast cancer patients. In human breast cancer, the study set out to evaluate how tumor, surrounding tissue and draining lymph node repertoires relate to one another and whether T cells may move between these sites.

V and J are truncated by 10 bases and 8 bases respectively, leaving an intervening sequence of 18 bases. For CDR1 and CDR2, the germline V gene lists ENHRY and SYGVKD. Including cysteine and phenylalanine, the CDR3 has 13 amino acids. Only CDR3 DNA is held: 39 bases, read in frame from base 1. What the research found in general, with its limitations: The data were considered consistent with most tumor T cells being derived from the lymph node and subsequently expanding within tumor tissue. Tumor and nontumor tissue repertoires were found to be significantly more similar in luminal-like than in basal-like breast cancer. Rather than being directly demonstrated, the conclusion that tumor T cells originate in lymph nodes was presented as consistent with a hypothesis. Tumors showed preferential V and J gene usage, and their T-cell repertoire diversity fell below that of lymph nodes yet above that of nontumor tissue.

Lymph node samples were obtained from the axillary draining lymph nodes of breast cancer patients. The sequencer listed for this sample is Illumina HiSeq 2000. Multiplex PCR amplification was used to build the TCR beta chain libraries. High-throughput sequencing was used to analyze the amplified TCR beta chain products. Through fastp at Q25 and MiXCR, TCRdb rebuilt clones from the public reads, retaining in-frame beta chains. Duplicate CDR3 protein sequences are folded into a single record with the most common DNA and genes. The sample data list under 350,000 distinct CDR3 sequences, and 30% to 35% of these were observed just once. The ten largest account for about 1% of the sample.

The specimen was axillary lymph node tissue. This sequence uses TRBV10-3 and TRBJ2-1; TRBD1 is a possible D gene, resting on 5 matching bases. This TCR came from a female donor with breast cancer. Some clones in this sample may be carry-over from other donors' samples. CDR3 sequence: CATQGPVGDEQFF. The sequence in DNA is TGTGCCACGCAGGGTCCGGTCGGCGATGAGCAGTTCTTC.